This entry concerns a single TCR beta chain. Its cognate antigen is unknown. The sample originates from a study of cytomegalovirus exposure and HLA in healthy donors. Looking at the study overall: Genotyping showed roughly 81% of roughly 390 donors falling in the Caucasian-associated ancestry cluster.

Healthy bone marrow donors formed the donor group. From germline, CDR1 is SGHAT and CDR2 FQNNGV. The CDR3 consists of 15 residues. The V gene lost 2 bases and the J gene lost 0 bases, with 9 bases spanning the gap. The primer mix had 60 Vbeta and 13 Jbeta primers. Sequencing was performed with immunoSEQ multiplex PCR; in TCRdb, only in-frame clones are kept and a portion is missing. The table records about 130,000 clones, about 72% of them present only once. Study results and caveats: Previously analyzed data showed that most TCR beta V segments were productive at a frequency of about 90% or about 30%. Cytomegalovirus association was listed for 164 TCR beta chains.

The sequenced material came from PBMCs. The origin of this receptor is a female donor in good health and CMV-seronegative. This chain uses TRBV11-2 with TRBJ2-3, with D perhaps TRBD2 (5 bases). The CDR3 sequence: CASSLTGLSTDTQYF. In DNA form, the CDR3 reads TGTGCCAGCAGCTTAACGGGGTTAAGCACAGATACGCAGTATTTT.